This T cell receptor (beta chain) was captured in a study of blood T cell repertoires in COVID-19. As for the study in general: The samples span acute and convalescent COVID-19 from the United States, Italy and Spain. Sources were T cells, B-cell-depleted T cells, or PBMCs; the material itself was cDNA or gDNA.

This clone was seen only once. Original handling: Reference gene primer amplification in the assay estimated nucleated cell counts. Some clones are missing from TCRdb's copy, which holds only in-frame ones; the method was immunoSEQ multiplex PCR. V and J calls and clone size are as listed in that table; D and trimming were resolved from the DNA. Among roughly 110,000 clones listed, approximately 80% were seen once. Losses at the gene ends were 5 bases for V and 2 bases for J; bases not matched to a gene: 4. CDR1 is MNHEY, CDR2 SVGAGI, per germline. CDR3 size: 14 residues. This TCR was recovered from a man in his 70s with acute or convalescent COVID-19. The sequenced sample consisted of peripheral blood. The chain couples TRBV6-5 to TRBJ1-2; 8 bases align to TRBD1. The CDR3 loop reads CASSPGQANYGYTF. The CDR3 DNA is TGTGCCAGCAGTCCGGGACAGGCCAACTATGGCTACACCTTC.